Sequencing of this TCR beta chain was carried out in a study of T cells after posttransplantation cyclophosphamide. Germline values: CDR1 LGHNA, CDR2 YNFKEQ. The CDR3 spans 19 residues. The ends lost 0 bases at V and 0 bases at J; junction bases unmatched: 4. Data came from immunoSEQ multiplex PCR; TCRdb stores just in-frame clones and leaves some out. Among under 75,000 clones, over 85% were seen once, and the ten largest hold about 3%. This chain uses TRBV4-2 with TRBJ2-3; 15 bases are shared with TRBD2. The receptor comes from a woman aged 25 to 39 in good health and a related stem cell transplant donor. The sequenced sample consisted of PBMCs. CDR3 coding DNA: TGTGCCAGCAGCCAAGATAGGACTAGCGGGGGGGGGAGCACAGATACGCAGTATTTT. This gives the protein CASSQDRTSGGGSTDTQYF.